This T cell receptor (beta chain) was sequenced in a study of OX40 agonist ivuxolimab in advanced cancers. Sequenced by immunoSEQ multiplex PCR; TCRdb stores in-frame clones only, minus some. The sample yields 92,000 or so clones, approximately 84% seen once. V lost 7 bases and J 8 bases, leaving 15 bases between the germline ends. In germline, CDR1 is MNHEY, CDR2 SVGAGI. The CDR3 runs to 13 residues. This TCR was sampled from an adult with an advanced solid tumor such as melanoma, head and neck, liver or kidney cancer. The chain couples TRBV6-5 to TRBJ2-1; TRBD1 is a possible D gene (5 bases). The sequencing used CD4+ or CD8+ T cells sorted from blood, collected in a trial of the OX40 agonist ivuxolimab. The CDR3 loop reads CASTELKGDEQFF. Written as DNA, the CDR3 is TGTGCCAGCACCGAGCTTAAAGGGGATGAGCAGTTCTTC.